The 18 T cell receptor beta chains reported below all come from one sample, sequenced in a study of blood T cell repertoires in COVID-19. TCRdb's table, derived via immunoSEQ multiplex PCR, lists solely in-frame clones and lacks some. The sample contains 200,000 to 250,000 clones, approximately 81% of which appear only once. Sequenced input: peripheral blood. The receptor set was obtained from a man between 40 and 49 years old with acute or convalescent COVID-19.

The genes are TRBV7-9 and TRBJ1-2, with TRBD1 as a possible D gene (6 bases). The germline gives CDR1 SEHNR, CDR2 FQNEAQ (reference sequence). The CDR3 has 13 amino acids. V dropped 1 base and J dropped 11 bases, with 14 bases sitting between them. The chain's CDR3 is CASSLEQGFWYTF. The CDR3, as DNA: TGTGCCAGCAGCTTAGAACAGGGTTTTTGGTACACCTTC. The full variable domain, its missing parts supplied by reference TRBV7-9 and TRBJ1-2, is DTGVSQNPRHKITKRGQNVTFRCDPISEHNRLYWYRQTLGQGPEFLTYFQNEAQLEKSRLLSDRFSAERPKGSFSTLEIQRTEQGDSAMYLCASSLEQGFWYTFGSGTRLTVV.

This clone was seen a few times. This sequence joins TRBV2 and TRBJ2-7, with TRBD2 matching 10 bases. This CDR3 spans 16 amino acids. The germline V gene has CDR1 SNHLY and CDR2 FYNNEI. The J segment lost 5 bases and the V segment lost 5 bases, leaving 12 bases of the junction unmatched. In DNA form, the CDR3 reads TGTGCCAGCAGTTACCCCCTGAGCGGGGGGGCCGACGAGCAGTACTTC. Protein sequence: CASSYPLSGGADEQYF.

The chain has TRBV15 and TRBJ1-5; no firm D call. V lost 0 bases and J lost 1, with 22 bases in between. Germline V CDR1 and CDR2: LNHNV, YYDKDF (reference sequence). The CDR3 is 20 amino acids. CDR3 DNA sequence: TGTGCCACCAGCAGAGATCATAAGGGCGCGACTAAGGCGAGCAATCAGCCCCAGCATTTT. Translation: CATSRDHKGATKASNQPQHF. The complete variable domain, with remaining parts taken from reference TRBV15 and TRBJ1-5, reads DAMVIQNPRYQVTQFGKPVTLSCSQTLNHNVMYWYQQKSSQAPKLLFHYYDKDFNNEADTPDNFQSRRPNTSFCFLDIRSPGLGDTAMYLCATSRDHKGATKASNQPQHFGDGTRLSIL.

The chain couples TRBV7-6 to TRBJ1-5, with D uncertain. Trimming shortened V by 6 bases and J by 1 base, and 10 bases separated the two germline ends. The CDR3 is 14 residues long. Germline assignment: CDR1 SGHVS and CDR2 FNYEAQ. The CDR3 loop is CASSNPGSNQPQHF. CDR3 DNA: TGTGCCAGCAGTAACCCAGGAAGCAATCAGCCCCAGCATTTT.

The V and J genes are TRBV6-5 and TRBJ2-7, with 9 bases identical to TRBD1. This CDR3 is 15 amino acids long. V lost 1 base, J lost 4 bases, and 5 bases stayed unmatched. Germline loops: CDR1 MNHEY, CDR2 SVGAGI. CDR3 sequence: CASSYLDRGGYEQYF. As DNA, the CDR3 is TGTGCCAGCAGTTACTTGGACAGGGGTGGGTACGAGCAGTACTTC.

The rearrangement joins TRBV27 to TRBJ2-5; 9 nucleotides align to TRBD1. This CDR3 comprises 15 residues. V trimming: 4 bases; J trimming: 4 bases; junction bases outside the gene matches: 7. Germline V lookup: CDR1 MNHEY, CDR2 SMNVEV (reference sequence). CDR3 nucleotide sequence: TGTGCCAGCAGTTCGGGACAGGGTAGGGGAGAGACCCAGTACTTC. Amino acids: CASSSGQGRGETQYF.

The chain links TRBV4-2 to TRBJ2-7; TRBD1 matches 8 bases. Trimming at V came to 0 bases and at J to 7 bases, leaving 8 bases not matched to a gene. CDR1 is LGHNA and CDR2 is YNFKEQ in the germline V gene. This CDR3 spans 15 amino acids. Written as DNA, the CDR3 is TGTGCCAGCAGCCAAGATCAGAACAGGGGGAGGGAGCAGTACTTC. This sequence encodes CASSQDQNRGREQYF.

The V gene is TRBV29-1, the J gene TRBJ2-7; D ambiguous. CDR1 is SQVTM, CDR2 ANQGSEA, per germline. The CDR3 sequence is 13 residues long. Trimming cost V 4 bases and J 3 bases, with 13 bases left between them. The CDR3 bases are TGCAGCGTTGGCAACAGTGGGCGCTACGAGCAGTACTTC. Protein product: CSVGNSGRYEQYF.

J is TRBJ1-2 and V is TRBV6-5, with 11 bases identical to TRBD1. Looked up from germline, CDR1 is MNHEY and CDR2 is SVGAGI. V lost 2 bases and J lost 4; bases outside the gene matches: 6. The CDR3 has 16 amino acids. The CDR3 bases are TGTGCCAGCAGTTACACCGGACAGGGGGCCGTCTATGGCTACACCTTC. This gives the protein CASSYTGQGAVYGYTF.

V is TRBV27 and J is TRBJ1-6, with TRBD1 matching over 9 bases. The CDR3 sequence is 14 residues long. J gave up 9 bases and V 5 bases, and 5 bases lay outside the gene matches. The germline CDR1 and CDR2 sequences are MNHEY and SMNVEV (reference sequence). As DNA, the CDR3 is TGTGCCAGCAGTCAGACAGGGGGACTTTCACCCCTCCACTTT. Its protein is CASSQTGGLSPLHF.

This chain connects TRBV6-5 to TRBJ2-2, with D perhaps matching TRBD2 (6 bases). V was clipped by 2 bases and J by 5 bases, with 12 bases between them. Germline V lookup: CDR1 MNHEY, CDR2 SVGAGI. The CDR3 runs to 15 residues. CDR3 in DNA: TGTGCCAGCAGTTACGGGGCTGGGGGGACCGGGGAGCTGTTTTTT. As protein: CASSYGAGGTGELFF.

The J gene is TRBJ2-5, the V gene TRBV12-5; perhaps TRBD2 as D (7 bases). The ends were cut back, 6 bases at V and 5 bases at J, with 25 bases in the middle. This CDR3 region has 17 residues. Germline V CDR1 and CDR2: LGHNT, FRNRAP. The CDR3 protein is CASGLQRGGRFWETQYF. The CDR3 DNA follows: TGTGCTAGTGGCCTCCAAAGGGGGGGGCGTTTCTGGGAGACCCAGTACTTC.

J is TRBJ1-5 and V is TRBV30; maybe TRBD1 (5 bases). CDR1 is GTSNPN, CDR2 SVGIG, per germline (reference sequence). The CDR3 has 14 amino acids. Trimming took off 5 bases at V and 0 bases at J, with 11 bases between the two ends. The CDR3: CAWGRQISNQPQHF. As DNA, the CDR3 is TGTGCCTGGGGGAGACAGATTAGCAATCAGCCCCAGCATTTT. Based on the CDR3 plus reference TRBV30 and TRBJ1-5, the full variable domain is SQTIHQWPATLVQPVGSPLSLECTVEGTSNPNLYWYRQAAGRGLQLLFYSVGIGQISSEVPQNLSASRPQDRQFILSSKKLLLSDSGFYLCAWGRQISNQPQHFGDGTRLSIL.

CDR3: CASSNEGGSGNTIYF. The CDR3 DNA reads as TGCGCCAGCAGCAATGAGGGCGGCTCTGGAAACACCATATATTTT. The chain joins TRBV5-1 to TRBJ1-3; D is undetermined. The CDR3 is made up of 15 amino acids. The V gene lost 4 bases and the J gene lost 0 bases, with 11 bases spanning the gap. The germline V gene encodes CDR1 SGHRS and CDR2 YFSETQ.

Concerning this clone: An end of the junction does not agree with germline; a read error may underlie this. The rearrangement links TRBV6-2 or TRBV6-3 to TRBJ2-7; 8 bases match TRBD1. The CDR3 runs to 12 residues. CDR1 and CDR2 (germline): MNHEY, SVGEGT. The chain's CDR3 is CASSFSSDRARF. CDR3 sequence (DNA): TGTGCCAGCAGTTTTTCCTCGGACAGGGCGCGCTTC.

CDR3 protein: CASSGTGANYGYTF. The DNA of the CDR3 is TGCGCCAGCAGCGGGACAGGGGCTAACTATGGCTACACCTTC. The chain couples TRBV4-1 to TRBJ1-2, with TRBD1 matching 10 bases. This CDR3 is 14 amino acids long. Per germline, CDR1 MGHRA and CDR2 YSYEKL. With V trimmed by 5 bases and J by 0 bases, 0 bases remained unmatched.

The chain recombines TRBV5-6 with TRBJ2-3, with D possibly matching TRBD1 (8 bases). CDR3 length: 15 amino acids. V lost 4 bases and J 1 base, leaving 13 bases between the germline ends. From germline, CDR1 is SGHDT and CDR2 YYEEEE. In nucleotides, the CDR3 is TGTGCCAGCAGCCCGGGGGGACAGGGCACAGATACGCAGTATTTT. This translates into CASSPGGQGTDTQYF.

This chain uses TRBV6-5 with TRBJ1-6; maybe TRBD1 (6 bases). Germline CDR1 MNHEY, CDR2 SVGAGI. The CDR3 length is 14 residues. V was cut by 8 bases and J by 9 bases, with 17 bases left in between. The DNA for the CDR3 is TGTGCCAGCCATAAGGGGGTTGCAGGTTCACCCCTCCACTTT. Translation gives CASHKGVAGSPLHF.